The 24 T cell receptor beta chains below were found in one sample sequenced in a study of T-cell reconstitution after alpha-beta-depleted transplantation in children. Molecular barcoding with unique molecular identifiers was used for the TCRbeta library. In TCRdb, the PCR reads were re-called with MiXCR into one record per CDR3 protein. The sample has hundreds of thousands of distinct CDR3 sequences, about 12% seen once. Sequences were derived from PBMCs, sampled before TCRalphabeta/CD19-depleted stem cell transplant. Receptors were obtained from a girl aged 2 to 10 with congenital amegakaryocytic thrombocytopenia, due to receive a stem cell transplant.

This clonotype was detected only a few times. J is TRBJ2-1 and V is TRBV29-1; 16 positions match TRBD2. The CDR3 runs 19 residues. V lost 0 bases to trimming and J lost 4 bases; unmatched junction nucleotides: 9. Germline V gives CDR1 SQVTM, CDR2 ANQGSEA. DNA for the CDR3: TGCAGCGTTGAAGATTCGGGACTAGCGGGAGGGCCGACTTACAATGAGCAGTTCTTC. This encodes CSVEDSGLAGGPTYNEQFF.

This clonotype was seen repeatedly, ten times or more. The J gene is TRBJ2-5, the V gene TRBV6-1, with 14 bases lining up with TRBD2. Germline V gene lookup returns CDR1 MNHNS and CDR2 SASEGT. This CDR3 comprises 14 residues. After removal of 5 bases from V and 9 bases from J, the junction contained 5 bases not matched to a gene. The CDR3 protein is CASSRGLAGVPQYF. Here the CDR3 DNA reads TGTGCCAGCAGTAGGGGACTAGCGGGAGTTCCCCAGTACTTC.

This sequence joins TRBV6-2 or TRBV6-3 and TRBJ2-1; 12 bases are shared with TRBD2. The CDR3 consists of 15 residues. CDR1 MNHEY and CDR2 SVGEGT come from the germline V gene. J lost 4 bases, V lost 5 bases, and 3 bases had no gene match. The CDR3 loop reads CASSRTSGKYNEQFF. CDR3 sequence (DNA): TGTGCCAGCAGTAGGACTAGCGGGAAGTACAATGAGCAGTTCTTC.

The rearrangement joins TRBV7-9 to TRBJ1-1; D remains ambiguous. V gave up 3 bases and J gave up 8 bases, with 7 bases separating them. The germline V gene encodes CDR1 SEHNR and CDR2 FQNEAQ (reference sequence). The CDR3 runs to 11 residues. CDR3 loop: CASSFREEAFF. CDR3 coding DNA: TGTGCCAGCAGCTTTCGGGAGGAAGCTTTCTTT.

The gene calls are TRBV4-2 and TRBJ2-7; 8 bases agree with TRBD2. Germline V gene sequence: CDR1 LGHNA, CDR2 YNFKEQ. This CDR3 contains 16 residues. J lost 3 bases, V lost 2 bases, and 9 bases had no gene match. DNA for the CDR3: TGTGCCAGCAGCCAAAACAGCGGGACTAGGGGCTACGAGCAGTACTTC. Translating it yields CASSQNSGTRGYEQYF.

This clonotype was seen repeatedly, ten times or more. The J gene is TRBJ2-7, the V gene TRBV12-3 or TRBV12-4; 12 bases are shared with TRBD1. V shed 5 bases, J shed 3 bases, and the junction held 5 bases outside the gene matches. The length of the CDR3 is 15 residues. CDR3 protein: CASSPGTGGFYEQYF. In DNA form, the CDR3 reads TGTGCCAGCAGTCCCGGGACAGGGGGCTTCTACGAGCAGTACTTC.

This clonotype occurred many times. The chain joins TRBV20-1 to TRBJ2-1; the match to TRBD2 covers 9 bases. CDR1 and CDR2 (germline): DFQATT, SNEGSKA (reference sequence). Losses at the gene ends were 5 bases for V and 0 bases for J; bases not matched to a gene: 2. The CDR3 spans 14 residues. DNA of the CDR3: TGCAGTGCTGCGGGAGGGCCCTCCTACAATGAGCAGTTCTTC. Protein sequence: CSAAGGPSYNEQFF.

This clonotype has more than one count but fewer than ten. The genes are TRBV20-1 and TRBJ2-7; the match to TRBD2 covers 9 bases. From germline, CDR1 is DFQATT and CDR2 SNEGSKA (reference sequence). V lost 3 bases, J lost 2 bases, and 5 bases stayed unmatched. The CDR3 spans 14 residues. The chain's CDR3 is CSASGGRAPYEQYF. The CDR3 region has the DNA TGCAGTGCTAGTGGCGGGAGGGCCCCCTACGAGCAGTACTTC.

This clonotype has at least ten counts. The chain couples TRBV20-1 to TRBJ1-4; no clear D. The CDR3 length is 12 residues. The V and J ends lost 3 bases and 8 bases respectively, with 10 bases between them. Germline-derived CDR1 and CDR2 are DFQATT and SNEGSKA (reference sequence). The CDR3 DNA follows: TGCAGTGCTAGTTCTGGGTCCGAAAAACTGTTTTTT. Its translation is CSASSGSEKLFF.

This clonotype was seen ten or more times. The gene calls are TRBV5-1 and TRBJ1-1; 9 positions agree with TRBD1. The CDR3 loop spans 14 amino acids. Germline CDR1 reads SGHRS; CDR2 reads YFSETQ. With 3 bases clipped from V and 12 bases from J, the junction kept 12 bases outside the gene matches. CDR3 DNA sequence: TGCGCCAGCAGCTCCGGGACAGGGAGGGATTTGACTTTCTTT. It encodes CASSSGTGRDLTFF.

This clonotype was counted a few times. This chain connects TRBV7-9 to TRBJ2-7; TRBD1 agrees at 7 bases. CDR1 is SEHNR, CDR2 FQNEAQ, per germline (reference sequence). This CDR3 region has 15 residues. V shed 4 bases, J shed 2 bases, and the junction held 8 bases outside the gene matches. The CDR3 loop is CASSSEDRWAYEQYF. CDR3 DNA: TGTGCCAGCAGCTCTGAGGACAGGTGGGCCTACGAGCAGTACTTC.

This clonotype was picked up many times. This chain uses TRBV9 with TRBJ2-4, with no clear D. CDR1 and CDR2 (germline): SGDLS, YYNGEE. CDR3 length: 16 amino acids. The ends were cut back, 1 base at V and 0 bases at J, with 11 bases in the middle. As DNA, the CDR3 is TGTGCCAGCAGCGTAAATGCTCCTTTAGCCAAAAACATTCAGTACTTC. Translated: CASSVNAPLAKNIQYF.

The V and J genes are TRBV2 and TRBJ1-5; weak D call: TRBD1 (5 bases). Trimming removed 7 bases from V and 1 base from J, with 17 bases in between. Germline V CDR1 and CDR2: SNHLY, FYNNEI. The CDR3 contains 16 residues. The CDR3 DNA is TGTGCCAGCACTGGAGTGGGGGGAGTCAGCAATCAGCCCCAGCATTTT. It yields the protein CASTGVGGVSNQPQHF.

As regards this clonotype: This could be a read error, since a much larger clone is one nucleotide away. This chain uses TRBV20-1 with TRBJ2-7; D is possibly TRBD1 or TRBD2 (5 bases each). The CDR3 runs 11 residues. In germline, CDR1 is DFQATT, CDR2 SNEGSKA (reference sequence). The CDR3 coding sequence is TGCAGTGCTAGACAGGGACCCGAGCAGCACTTC. Translating it yields CSARQGPEQHF.

This clonotype was seen repeatedly, ten times or more. The rearrangement uses TRBV15 and TRBJ2-7, with 7 bases lining up with TRBD2. CDR1 is LNHNV, CDR2 YYDKDF, per germline (reference sequence). Trimming took 5 bases from V and 5 from J; bases not matched to a gene: 15. The CDR3 has 16 amino acids. CDR3 nucleotides: TGTGCCACCAGCCACGGGGCGGGAGAGGACCTGAACGAGCAGTACTTC. Its translation is CATSHGAGEDLNEQYF.

This clonotype was seen more than once but under ten times. The gene calls are TRBV18 and TRBJ2-2; no clear D. The germline gives CDR1 KGHSH, CDR2 LQKENI. V was trimmed by 2 bases and J by 4 bases, leaving 14 bases between them. The CDR3 consists of 16 residues. The CDR3 bases are TGTGCCAGCTCACCAGCACTTTTAAGTGGCACCGGGGAGCTGTTTTTT. Translation gives CASSPALLSGTGELFF. Full variable domain (missing parts from reference TRBV18 and TRBJ2-2): NAGVMQNPRHLVRRRGQEARLRCSPMKGHSHVYWYRQLPEEGLKFMVYLQKENIIDESGMPKERFSAEFPKEGPSILRIQQVVRGDSAAYFCASSPALLSGTGELFFGEGSRLTVL.

This clonotype was seen repeatedly, ten times or more. The chain uses TRBV12-3 or TRBV12-4 and TRBJ2-3; D ambiguous. V was cut by 7 bases and J by 8 bases, with 13 bases left in between. CDR3 length equals 12 residues. The CDR3: CASTLRVATQYF. The CDR3 DNA sequence: TGTGCCAGCACCCTCCGAGTGGCTACGCAGTATTTT.

This clonotype was seen a handful of times. The chain combines TRBV20-1 with TRBJ2-7; 13 positions match TRBD2. V lost 2 bases, J lost 7 bases, and 5 bases stayed unmatched. The CDR3 sequence is 14 residues long. Germline loops: CDR1 DFQATT, CDR2 SNEGSKA (reference sequence). CDR3 loop: CSARNGTSGKEQYF. DNA of the CDR3: TGCAGTGCTAGAAACGGGACTAGCGGGAAAGAGCAGTACTTC.

This clonotype was seen only a few times. The rearrangement joins TRBV5-1 to TRBJ2-1; 10 bases are shared with TRBD2. The length of the CDR3 is 17 residues. J was trimmed by 7 bases and V by 5 bases; bases with no gene match: 15. From germline, CDR1 is SGHRS and CDR2 YFSETQ. CDR3 in amino acids: CASRLYPGLAEENEQFF. For the CDR3, the DNA is TGCGCCAGCAGGTTGTACCCCGGACTAGCGGAGGAGAATGAGCAGTTCTTC.

This clonotype was observed many times. This rearrangement joins TRBV20-1 to TRBJ2-1; D is possibly TRBD2 (6 bases). V lost 4 bases to trimming and J lost 4 bases, with 14 bases between them. This CDR3 has 14 amino acids. In germline, CDR1 is DFQATT, CDR2 SNEGSKA (reference sequence). The CDR3 region is CSAKAGQTYNEQFF. The CDR3 nucleotides read TGCAGTGCTAAGGCGGGGCAAACTTACAATGAGCAGTTCTTC.

This chain joins TRBV29-1 and TRBJ2-3; D remains unclear. The CDR3 consists of 12 residues. Trimming cost V 8 bases and J 1 base, with 10 bases left between them. Germline CDR1 reads SQVTM; CDR2 reads ANQGSEA. In nucleotides, the CDR3 is TGCAGCCTGATAAGGGGCACAGATACGCAGTATTTT. Its translation is CSLIRGTDTQYF.

This chain connects TRBV7-2 to TRBJ2-1; 7 bases agree with TRBD2. Germline V gene sequence: CDR1 SGHTA, CDR2 FQGNSA. With V trimmed by 5 bases and J by 0 bases, 4 bases remained unmatched. The length of the CDR3 is 15 residues. CDR3 protein: CASSPGGISYNEQFF. CDR3 nucleotide sequence: TGTGCCAGCAGCCCCGGGGGGATCTCCTACAATGAGCAGTTCTTC.

This clonotype has a count of ten or more. The chain carries TRBV24-1 and TRBJ2-2; 8 bases align to TRBD1. V shed 4 bases, J shed 4 bases, and the junction held 4 bases outside the gene matches. Germline lookup yields CDR1 KGHDR and CDR2 SFDVKD. The CDR3 spans 15 residues. CDR3 protein: CATSERGQATGELFF. The CDR3 DNA reads TGTGCCACCAGTGAGAGGGGACAGGCCACCGGGGAGCTGTTTTTT.

As regards this clonotype: The junction departs from germline at one end; a sequencing error may be responsible. J is TRBJ1-4 and V is TRBV5-1, with 7 bases identical to TRBD1. The germline gives CDR1 SGHRS, CDR2 YFSETQ. The CDR3 runs 13 residues. The CDR3 spells CASSSTGPDRAEF. DNA of the CDR3: TGCGCCAGCAGCTCGACCGGACCTGACAGGGCCGAATTT. Supplemented by reference TRBV5-1 and TRBJ1-4, the full variable domain reads KAGVTQTPRYLIKTRGQQVTLSCSPISGHRSVSWYQQTPGQGLQFLFEYFSETQRNKGNFPGRFSGRQFSNSRSEMNVSTLELGDSALYLCASSSTGPDRAEFGSGTQLSVL.